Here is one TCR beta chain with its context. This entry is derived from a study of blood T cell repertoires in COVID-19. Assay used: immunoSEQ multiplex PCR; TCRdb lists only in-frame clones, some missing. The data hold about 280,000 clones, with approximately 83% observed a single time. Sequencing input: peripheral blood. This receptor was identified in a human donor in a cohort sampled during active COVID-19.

CDR3 in DNA: TGTGCCAGCAGCTTAGCTGGTCGGGAGACCCAGTACTTC. Protein sequence: CASSLAGRETQYF. The rearrangement joins TRBV7-9 to TRBJ2-5, with D uncertain. Per germline, CDR1 SEHNR and CDR2 FQNEAQ (reference sequence). Trimming took 0 bases from V and 5 from J, leaving 7 bases between them. This CDR3 is built from 13 residues.